This entry features one T cell receptor (beta chain) sequence. Its matching antigen is unknown. The germline CDR1 and CDR2 sequences are SGHRS and YFSETQ. The CDR3 runs 17 residues. Trimming cost V 2 bases and J 5 bases; bases outside gene matches: 14. These data come from a study of T cells in localized non-small cell lung cancer. Study observations and caveats: Adjacent lung exhibited a median of about 56 among the 100 most abundant tumor clones.

The method was immunoSEQ multiplex PCR; TCRdb's version includes in-frame clones alone and lacks a portion of them. The repertoire holds about 11,000 clones, with 75% to 85% as singletons. The chain links TRBV5-1 to TRBJ1-1, with 8 bases lining up with TRBD1. The TCR sequence derives from a female donor over 55 with stage II lung adenocarcinoma. The sample here was peripheral blood mononuclear cells, taken before any cancer treatment. The CDR3 sequence: CASSFGGGGRGRTEAFF. CDR3 in DNA: TGCGCCAGCAGCTTTGGAGGGGGCGGCAGGGGGCGGACTGAAGCTTTCTTT.